This T cell receptor beta chain was identified in a study of preoperative IRX-2 immunotherapy in early breast cancer. Treatment noted: preoperative locoregional IRX-2 cytokine immunotherapy. Patients received preoperative, locoregional IRX-2 cytokine immunotherapy in a phase Ib study. TCRdb keeps only in-frame clones here, not all; method: immunoSEQ multiplex PCR. Found here are around 88,000 clones, 80% to 90% of them singletons; the top ten hold roughly 2%. V gave up 2 bases and J gave up 4 bases; unmatched junction bases: 4. CDR3 size: 14 residues. Looked up from germline, CDR1 is SGHRS and CDR2 is YFSETQ.

This sequence was found in a human donor with breast cancer. The chain links TRBV5-1 to TRBJ1-1; 8 positions agree with TRBD1. The sample here was tumor tissue, taken after IRX-2 immunotherapy. In nucleotides, the CDR3 is TGCGCCAGCAGCTTAACAGGGGGGAGCACTGAAGCTTTCTTT. This translates into CASSLTGGSTEAFF.